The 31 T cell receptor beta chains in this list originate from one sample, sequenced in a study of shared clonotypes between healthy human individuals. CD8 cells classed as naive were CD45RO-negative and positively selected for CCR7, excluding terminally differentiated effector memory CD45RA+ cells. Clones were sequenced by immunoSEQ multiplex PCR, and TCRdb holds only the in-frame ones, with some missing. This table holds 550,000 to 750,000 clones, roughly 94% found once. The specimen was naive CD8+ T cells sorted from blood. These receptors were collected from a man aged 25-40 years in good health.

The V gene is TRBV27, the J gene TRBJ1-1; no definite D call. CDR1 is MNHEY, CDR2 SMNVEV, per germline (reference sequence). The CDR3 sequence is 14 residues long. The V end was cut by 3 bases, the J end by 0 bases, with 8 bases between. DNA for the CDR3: TGTGCCAGCAGTTTGGGCTTCATGAACACTGAAGCTTTCTTT. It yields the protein CASSLGFMNTEAFF.

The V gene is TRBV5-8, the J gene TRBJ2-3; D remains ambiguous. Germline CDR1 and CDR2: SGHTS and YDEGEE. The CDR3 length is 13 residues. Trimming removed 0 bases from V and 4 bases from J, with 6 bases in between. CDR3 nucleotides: TGTGCCAGCAGCTTGGAGGGATCAGATACGCAGTATTTT. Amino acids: CASSLEGSDTQYF.

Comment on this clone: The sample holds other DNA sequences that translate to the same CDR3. CDR3 in DNA: TGTGCCAGCAGTTTGGCTAATGAGCAGTTCTTC. Protein sequence: CASSLANEQFF. The chain joins TRBV27 to TRBJ2-1; D remains unclear. Germline CDR1 and CDR2: MNHEY and SMNVEV (reference sequence). This CDR3 is built from 11 residues. Trimming took off 3 bases at V and 7 bases at J, with 4 bases between the two ends.

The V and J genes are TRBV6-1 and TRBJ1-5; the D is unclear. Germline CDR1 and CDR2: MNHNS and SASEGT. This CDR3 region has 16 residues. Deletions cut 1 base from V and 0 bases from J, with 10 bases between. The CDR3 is CASSEGEIYSNQPQHF. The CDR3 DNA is TGTGCCAGCAGTGAAGGGGAGATCTATAGCAATCAGCCCCAGCATTTT.

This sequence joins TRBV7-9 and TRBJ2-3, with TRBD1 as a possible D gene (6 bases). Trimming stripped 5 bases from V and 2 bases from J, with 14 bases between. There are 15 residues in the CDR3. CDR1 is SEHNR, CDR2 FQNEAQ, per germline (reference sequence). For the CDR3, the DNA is TGTGCCAGCAGCCGAACAGGGCCCCCCACAGATACGCAGTATTTT. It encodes CASSRTGPPTDTQYF.

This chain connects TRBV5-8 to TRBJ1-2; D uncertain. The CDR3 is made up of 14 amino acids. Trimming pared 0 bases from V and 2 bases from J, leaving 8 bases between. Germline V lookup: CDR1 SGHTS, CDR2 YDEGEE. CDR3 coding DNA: TGTGCCAGCAGCTTGGACCTGGACAACTATGGCTACACCTTC. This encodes CASSLDLDNYGYTF.

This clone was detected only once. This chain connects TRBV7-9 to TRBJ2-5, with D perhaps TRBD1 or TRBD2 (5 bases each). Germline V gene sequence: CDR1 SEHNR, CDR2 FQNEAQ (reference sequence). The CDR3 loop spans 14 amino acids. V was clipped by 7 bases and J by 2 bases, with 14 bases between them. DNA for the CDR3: TGTGCCAGCAACAGACCGGGACGTCAAGAGACCCAGTACTTC. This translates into CASNRPGRQETQYF.

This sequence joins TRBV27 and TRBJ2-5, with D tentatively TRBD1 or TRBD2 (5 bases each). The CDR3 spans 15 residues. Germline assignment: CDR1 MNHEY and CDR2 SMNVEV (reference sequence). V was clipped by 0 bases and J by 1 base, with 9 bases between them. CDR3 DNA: TGTGCCAGCAGTTTATCGTCGAGGGGCCAAGAGACCCAGTACTTC. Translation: CASSLSSRGQETQYF.

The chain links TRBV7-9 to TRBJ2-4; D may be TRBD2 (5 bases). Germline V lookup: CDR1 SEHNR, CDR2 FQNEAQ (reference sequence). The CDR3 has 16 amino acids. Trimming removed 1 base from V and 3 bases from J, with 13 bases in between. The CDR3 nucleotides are TGTGCCAGCAGCTTAGTGGTCGCGAGGGACAAAAACATTCAGTACTTC. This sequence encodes CASSLVVARDKNIQYF.

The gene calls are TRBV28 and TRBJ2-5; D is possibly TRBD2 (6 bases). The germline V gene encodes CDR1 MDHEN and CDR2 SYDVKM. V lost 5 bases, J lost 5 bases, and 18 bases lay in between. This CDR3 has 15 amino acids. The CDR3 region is CASSLGETRRETQYF. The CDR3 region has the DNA TGTGCCAGCAGTCTGGGGGAGACTAGGAGGGAGACCCAGTACTTC.

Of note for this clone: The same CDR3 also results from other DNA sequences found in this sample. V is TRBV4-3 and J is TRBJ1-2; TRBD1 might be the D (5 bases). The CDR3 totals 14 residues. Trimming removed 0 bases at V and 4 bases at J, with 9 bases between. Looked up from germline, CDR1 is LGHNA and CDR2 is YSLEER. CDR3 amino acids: CASSQDRVGYGYTF. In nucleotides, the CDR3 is TGCGCCAGCAGCCAAGACAGGGTTGGCTATGGCTACACCTTC.

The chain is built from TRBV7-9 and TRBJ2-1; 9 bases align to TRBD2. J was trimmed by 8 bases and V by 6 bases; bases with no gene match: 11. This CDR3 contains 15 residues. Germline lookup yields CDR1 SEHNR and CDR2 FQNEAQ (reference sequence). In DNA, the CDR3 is TGTGCCAGCAGTCTAGCGGATAGCGGGAGTTATGAGCAGTTCTTC. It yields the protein CASSLADSGSYEQFF.

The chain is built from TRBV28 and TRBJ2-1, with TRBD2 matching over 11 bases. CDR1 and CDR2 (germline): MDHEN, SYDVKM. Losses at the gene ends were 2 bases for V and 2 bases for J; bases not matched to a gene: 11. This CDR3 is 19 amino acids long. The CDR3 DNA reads TGTGCCAGCAGTTTAGTGGCTAGCGGGAGGAAAAACCCCTACAATGAGCAGTTCTTC. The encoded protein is CASSLVASGRKNPYNEQFF.

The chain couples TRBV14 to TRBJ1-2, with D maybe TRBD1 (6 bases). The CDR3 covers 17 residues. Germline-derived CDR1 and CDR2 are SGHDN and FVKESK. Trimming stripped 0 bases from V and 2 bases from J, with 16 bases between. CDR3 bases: TGTGCCAGCAGCCAAGAGGAGGCAGGGGTAGAAAACTATGGCTACACCTTC. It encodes CASSQEEAGVENYGYTF.

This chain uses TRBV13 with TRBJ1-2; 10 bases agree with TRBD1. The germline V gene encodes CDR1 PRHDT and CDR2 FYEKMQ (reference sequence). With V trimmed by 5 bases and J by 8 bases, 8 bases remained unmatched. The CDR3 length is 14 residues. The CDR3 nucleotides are TGTGCCAGCAGCCAAGGGACAGGGGTAATGGGCTACACCTTC. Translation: CASSQGTGVMGYTF.

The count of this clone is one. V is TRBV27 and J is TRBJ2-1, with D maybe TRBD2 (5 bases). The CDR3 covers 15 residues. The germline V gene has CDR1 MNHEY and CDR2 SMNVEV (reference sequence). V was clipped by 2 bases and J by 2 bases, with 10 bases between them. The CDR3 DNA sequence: TGTGCCAGCAGTTTAGCGGGCGCTCCCTACAATGAGCAGTTCTTC. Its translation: CASSLAGAPYNEQFF.

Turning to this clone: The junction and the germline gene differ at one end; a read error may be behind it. This CDR3 reads CASSVTHF. CDR3 sequence (DNA): TGTGCCAGCAGCGTAACCCACTTC. The rearrangement uses TRBV9 and TRBJ2-7, with D unresolved. The germline V gene encodes CDR1 SGDLS and CDR2 YYNGEE. The CDR3 is 8 amino acids.

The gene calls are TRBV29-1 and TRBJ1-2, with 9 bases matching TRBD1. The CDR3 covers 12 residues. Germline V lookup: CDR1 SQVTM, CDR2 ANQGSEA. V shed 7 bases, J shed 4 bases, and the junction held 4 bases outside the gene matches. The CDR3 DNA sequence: TGCAGCGCCGGGACAGGGTTCTATGGCTACACCTTC. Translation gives CSAGTGFYGYTF. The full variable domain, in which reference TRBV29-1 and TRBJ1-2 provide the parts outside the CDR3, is SAVISQKPSRDICQRGTSLTIQCQVDSQVTMMFWYRQQPGQSLTLIATANQGSEATYESGFVIDKFPISRPNLTFSTLTVSNMSPEDSSIYLCSAGTGFYGYTFGSGTRLTVV.

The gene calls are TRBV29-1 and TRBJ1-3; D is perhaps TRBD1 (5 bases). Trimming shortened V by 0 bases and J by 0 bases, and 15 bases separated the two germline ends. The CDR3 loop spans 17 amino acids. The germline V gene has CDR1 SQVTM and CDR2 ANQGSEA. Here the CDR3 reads CSVEDTLLGGSGNTIYF. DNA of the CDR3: TGCAGCGTTGAAGATACCCTCCTGGGGGGCTCTGGAAACACCATATATTTT.

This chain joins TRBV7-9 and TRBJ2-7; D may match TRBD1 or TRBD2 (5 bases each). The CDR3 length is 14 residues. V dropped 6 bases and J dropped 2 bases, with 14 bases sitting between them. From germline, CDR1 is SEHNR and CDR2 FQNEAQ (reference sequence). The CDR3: CASSWSGAPYEQYF. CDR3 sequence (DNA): TGTGCCAGCAGTTGGTCCGGGGCCCCCTACGAGCAGTACTTC.

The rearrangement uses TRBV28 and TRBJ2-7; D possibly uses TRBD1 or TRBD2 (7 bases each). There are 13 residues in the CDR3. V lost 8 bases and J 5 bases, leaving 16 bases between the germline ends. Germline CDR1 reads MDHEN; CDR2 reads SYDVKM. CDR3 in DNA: TGTGCCAGCTCTTCAGGGGGGGCCCACGAGCAGTACTTC. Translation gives CASSSGGAHEQYF.

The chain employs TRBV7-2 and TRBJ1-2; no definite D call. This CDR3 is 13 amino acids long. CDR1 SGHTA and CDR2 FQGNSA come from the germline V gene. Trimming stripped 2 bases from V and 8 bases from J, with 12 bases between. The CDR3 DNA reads TGTGCCAGCAGCTTACTAACAGCCTCCGGCTACACCTTC. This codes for CASSLLTASGYTF.

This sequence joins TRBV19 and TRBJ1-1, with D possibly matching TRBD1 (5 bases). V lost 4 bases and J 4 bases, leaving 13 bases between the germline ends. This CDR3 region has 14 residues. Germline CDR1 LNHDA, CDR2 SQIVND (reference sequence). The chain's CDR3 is CASSRTPGGTEAFF. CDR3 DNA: TGTGCCAGTAGTAGGACACCTGGGGGCACTGAAGCTTTCTTT.

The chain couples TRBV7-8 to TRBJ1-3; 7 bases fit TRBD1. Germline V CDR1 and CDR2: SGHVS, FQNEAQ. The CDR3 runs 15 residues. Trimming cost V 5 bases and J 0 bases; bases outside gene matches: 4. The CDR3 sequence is CASSKTGISGNTIYF. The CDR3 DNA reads TGTGCCAGCAGCAAGACAGGGATCTCTGGAAACACCATATATTTT.

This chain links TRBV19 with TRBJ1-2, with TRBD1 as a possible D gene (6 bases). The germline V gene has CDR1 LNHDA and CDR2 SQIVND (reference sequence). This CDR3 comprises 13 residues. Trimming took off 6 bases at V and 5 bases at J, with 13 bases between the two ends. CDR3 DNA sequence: TGTGCCAGTAGCCCCAGGGGTAGTTATGGCTACACCTTC. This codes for CASSPRGSYGYTF. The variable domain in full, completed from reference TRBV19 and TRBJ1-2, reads DGGITQSPKYLFRKEGQNVTLSCEQNLNHDAMYWYRQDPGQGLRLIYYSQIVNDFQKGDIAEGYSVSREKKESFPLTVTSAQKNPTAFYLCASSPRGSYGYTFGSGTRLTVV.

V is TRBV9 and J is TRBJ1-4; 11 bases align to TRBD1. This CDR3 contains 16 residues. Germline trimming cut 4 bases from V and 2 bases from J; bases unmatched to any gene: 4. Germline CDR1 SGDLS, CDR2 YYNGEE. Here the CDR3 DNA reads TGTGCCAGCAGCCTTGGGACAGGGGGTACTAATGAAAAACTGTTTTTT. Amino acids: CASSLGTGGTNEKLFF.

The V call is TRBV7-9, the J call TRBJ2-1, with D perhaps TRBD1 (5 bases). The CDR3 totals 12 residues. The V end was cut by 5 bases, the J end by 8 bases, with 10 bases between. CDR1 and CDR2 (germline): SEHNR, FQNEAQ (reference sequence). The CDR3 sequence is CASSPGLYEQFF. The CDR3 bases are TGTGCCAGCAGCCCAGGGTTGTATGAGCAGTTCTTC.

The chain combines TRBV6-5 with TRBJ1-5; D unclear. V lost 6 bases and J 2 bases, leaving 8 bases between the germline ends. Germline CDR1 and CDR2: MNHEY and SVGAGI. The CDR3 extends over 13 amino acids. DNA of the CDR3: TGTGCCAGCAGCCCACCAGGCAATCAGCCCCAGCATTTT. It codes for CASSPPGNQPQHF.

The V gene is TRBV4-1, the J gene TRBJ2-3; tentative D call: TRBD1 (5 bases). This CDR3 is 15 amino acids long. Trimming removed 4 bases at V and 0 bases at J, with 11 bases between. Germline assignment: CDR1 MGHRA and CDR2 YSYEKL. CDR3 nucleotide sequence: TGCGCCAGCAGCCCATTAGACAGTAGCACAGATACGCAGTATTTT. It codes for CASSPLDSSTDTQYF.

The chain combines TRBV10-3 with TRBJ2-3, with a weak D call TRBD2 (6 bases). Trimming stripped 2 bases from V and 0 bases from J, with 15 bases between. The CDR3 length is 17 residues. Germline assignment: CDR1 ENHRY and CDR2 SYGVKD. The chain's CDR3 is CAISEAGSLSSTDTQYF. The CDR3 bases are TGTGCCATCAGTGAGGCGGGAAGCCTCTCTAGCACAGATACGCAGTATTTT.

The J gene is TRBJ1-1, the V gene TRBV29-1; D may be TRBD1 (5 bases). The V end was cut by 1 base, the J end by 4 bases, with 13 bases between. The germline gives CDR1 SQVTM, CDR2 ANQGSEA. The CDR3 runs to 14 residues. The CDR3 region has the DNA TGCAGCGTTGAAGGGGGGGATTTACCCACTGAAGCTTTCTTT. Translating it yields CSVEGGDLPTEAFF.